The rows below give T cell receptor beta chains drawn from one sample of a study of T cell changes during pregnancy in multiple sclerosis. This table comes from immunoSEQ multiplex PCR, and its TCRdb copy is limited to in-frame clones, with some not included. The sample consists of tens of thousands of clones, roughly 92% of them appearing once. The material sequenced was peripheral blood, taken in the second trimester of pregnancy. Receptor source: a female donor with multiple sclerosis, enrolled in a pregnancy study. CDR3s include the opening cysteine and the closing phenylalanine or tryptophan. The D gene is left open where the match is weak. The listing skips clone size in some rows; elsewhere it reads once, few, many or a size class.

cdr3_nt: TGTGCCAGCAGCACCCGGACTATCAAAGAGACCCAGTACTTC
cdr3_aa: CASSTRTIKETQYF
v_call: TRBV11-1
clone_size: .
j_call: TRBJ2-5
d_call: .

cdr3_nt: TGTGCCACCAGCCCCCGGGGTTCCTCTGGGGCCAACGTCCTGACTTTC
cdr3_aa: CATSPRGSSGANVLTF
v_call: TRBV15
clone_size: .
j_call: TRBJ2-6
d_call: .

cdr3_nt: TGTGCCAGCAGCCAAGAAGGGGGCTCCCCAGTGGGCTACACCTTC
cdr3_aa: CASSQEGGSPVGYTF
v_call: TRBV4-2
clone_size: .
j_call: TRBJ1-2
d_call: TRBD1

cdr3_nt: TGTGCCAGCAGTCCAACCCAGGGCTACGAGCAGTACTTC
cdr3_aa: CASSPTQGYEQYF
v_call: TRBV28
clone_size: .
j_call: TRBJ2-7
d_call: .

cdr3_nt: TGTGCCAGCAGCCGTGGTAGCGGGGGCTACGAGCAGTACTTC
cdr3_aa: CASSRGSGGYEQYF
v_call: TRBV14
clone_size: .
j_call: TRBJ2-7
d_call: TRBD2

cdr3_nt: TGTGCCAGCAGCTTAGGGTATACGGGCACTGAAGCTTTCTTT
cdr3_aa: CASSLGYTGTEAFF
v_call: TRBV7-9
clone_size: .
j_call: TRBJ1-1
d_call: .

cdr3_nt: TGTGCCAGCAGTTTCACCTTACCGGCAGGGTATGCTTCACCCCTCCACTTT
cdr3_aa: CASSFTLPAGYASPLHF
v_call: TRBV28
clone_size: .
j_call: TRBJ1-6
d_call: .

cdr3_nt: TGTGCCAGCAGCTTAGCATGGGCGGGGGGGCTTTCGTCTCTCGATGAGCAGTTCTTC
cdr3_aa: CASSLAWAGGLSSLDEQFF
v_call: TRBV7-2
clone_size: .
j_call: TRBJ2-1
d_call: TRBD2

cdr3_nt: TGTGCCAGCAGTTTAGGCAATCGACAGCTCTACGAGCAGTACTTC
cdr3_aa: CASSLGNRQLYEQYF
v_call: TRBV28
clone_size: once
j_call: TRBJ2-7
d_call: .

cdr3_nt: TGTGCCAGCAGCGTCGACACGAGAAACACCATATATTTT
cdr3_aa: CASSVDTRNTIYF
v_call: TRBV5-4
clone_size: .
j_call: TRBJ1-3
d_call: .

cdr3_nt: TGTGCCAGCAGGCCAGGGGGCGGTGGCACTGAAGCTTTCTTT
cdr3_aa: CASRPGGGGTEAFF
v_call: TRBV5-6
clone_size: .
j_call: TRBJ1-1
d_call: TRBD1

cdr3_nt: TGTGCCAGCAGTTATAGGGGACAGCCCTCCTACGAGCAGTACTTC
cdr3_aa: CASSYRGQPSYEQYF
v_call: TRBV6-5
clone_size: .
j_call: TRBJ2-7
d_call: TRBD1

cdr3_nt: TGTGCCTGGACCAATCAGGGCTACTCGGGCACTGAAGCTTTCTTT
cdr3_aa: CAWTNQGYSGTEAFF
v_call: TRBV30
clone_size: .
j_call: TRBJ1-1
d_call: .

cdr3_nt: TGTGCCAGCAGCAGCCGGGACAAATCGAACACCGGGGAGCTGTTTTTT
cdr3_aa: CASSSRDKSNTGELFF
v_call: TRBV7-9
clone_size: .
j_call: TRBJ2-2
d_call: .

cdr3_nt: TGTGCCAGCAGTACAGGGGAGAACACTGAAGCTTTCTTT
cdr3_aa: CASSTGENTEAFF
v_call: TRBV6-4
clone_size: .
j_call: TRBJ1-1
d_call: TRBD1

cdr3_nt: TGTGCCAGCTCGGGGGGGGGTTCCTACGAGCAGTACTTC
cdr3_aa: CASSGGGSYEQYF
v_call: TRBV9
clone_size: once
j_call: TRBJ2-7
d_call: TRBD2

cdr3_nt: TGTGCCAGCAGTGCAGGGCCTGAGAATTCACCCCTCCACTTT
cdr3_aa: CASSAGPENSPLHF
v_call: TRBV6-5
clone_size: .
j_call: TRBJ1-6
d_call: .

cdr3_nt: TGTGCCAGCAGCCCGCGACAGGGTACCTACGAGCAGTACTTC
cdr3_aa: CASSPRQGTYEQYF
v_call: TRBV6-6
clone_size: .
j_call: TRBJ2-7
d_call: TRBD1

cdr3_nt: TGCGCCAGCAGCCTGGTAGCCTTTAATTCACCCCTCCACTTT
cdr3_aa: CASSLVAFNSPLHF
v_call: TRBV4-3
clone_size: .
j_call: TRBJ1-6
d_call: .

cdr3_nt: TGTGCCAGCAGCCGGACAGGGGAAGGCGGGGAGCTGTTTTTT
cdr3_aa: CASSRTGEGGELFF
v_call: TRBV5-4
clone_size: .
j_call: TRBJ2-2
d_call: TRBD1

cdr3_nt: TGTGCCATCAGTGCGACAGGGATAAACTATGGCTACACCTTC
cdr3_aa: CAISATGINYGYTF
v_call: TRBV10-3
clone_size: .
j_call: TRBJ1-2
d_call: TRBD1

cdr3_nt: TGTGCCATCAGCCAGGACAGGGGGGCTGAGCAGTTCTTC
cdr3_aa: CAISQDRGAEQFF
v_call: TRBV10-3
clone_size: .
j_call: TRBJ2-1
d_call: TRBD1

cdr3_nt: TGTGCCAGCAGCGAAAGACAGAATAACTATGGCTACACCTTC
cdr3_aa: CASSERQNNYGYTF
v_call: TRBV9
clone_size: .
j_call: TRBJ1-2
d_call: .

cdr3_nt: TGTGCCATCAGTATAGGGCCCCGGGAGAACTATGGCTACACCTTC
cdr3_aa: CAISIGPRENYGYTF
v_call: TRBV10-3
clone_size: .
j_call: TRBJ1-2
d_call: .

cdr3_nt: TGTGCCAGCAGCTTAAGGGGCTACGAGCAGTACTTC
cdr3_aa: CASSLRGYEQYF
v_call: TRBV7-9
clone_size: .
j_call: TRBJ2-7
d_call: .

cdr3_nt: TGTGCCAGCAGCCCCCGACACGGCTTTGGGGAGACCCAGTACTTC
cdr3_aa: CASSPRHGFGETQYF
v_call: TRBV11-2
clone_size: .
j_call: TRBJ2-5
d_call: .

cdr3_nt: TGTGCCAGCAGTTGGGGGACTAGCGGGGGTTACGAGCAGTACTTC
cdr3_aa: CASSWGTSGGYEQYF
v_call: TRBV6-5
clone_size: .
j_call: TRBJ2-7
d_call: TRBD2

cdr3_nt: TGTGCCAGCAGCTTAGTGTCAGGGATCAACGAGCAGTACTTC
cdr3_aa: CASSLVSGINEQYF
v_call: TRBV7-9
clone_size: .
j_call: TRBJ2-7
d_call: .

cdr3_nt: TGTGCCAGCAGTTACTCAGCGACAGGTGTCTATGGCTACACCTTC
cdr3_aa: CASSYSATGVYGYTF
v_call: TRBV6-5
clone_size: .
j_call: TRBJ1-2
d_call: .

cdr3_nt: .
cdr3_aa: CASSSSGGRTQPQHF
v_call: TRBV27
clone_size: .
j_call: TRBJ1-5
d_call: .

cdr3_nt: TGTGCCAGCAGCCCCGGTTTAGCGGGAGGGTATGAGACCCAGTACTTC
cdr3_aa: CASSPGLAGGYETQYF
v_call: TRBV11-2
clone_size: .
j_call: TRBJ2-5
d_call: TRBD2

cdr3_nt: TGTGCCAGCAGCCCGCGGACTAGCCAGAACAATGAGCAGTTCTTC
cdr3_aa: CASSPRTSQNNEQFF
v_call: TRBV9
clone_size: .
j_call: TRBJ2-1
d_call: TRBD2

cdr3_nt: TGTGCCTGGAGCTATCCTCCTGGGGCCAACGTCCTGACTTTC
cdr3_aa: CAWSYPPGANVLTF
v_call: TRBV30
clone_size: .
j_call: TRBJ2-6
d_call: .

cdr3_nt: TGTGCCAGCAGCTCGGGGATCAGGACTAAGAACACTGAAGCTTTCTTT
cdr3_aa: CASSSGIRTKNTEAFF
v_call: TRBV7-8
clone_size: .
j_call: TRBJ1-1
d_call: .

cdr3_nt: TGCAGCGTTAGCTTGGCTGGAAACACCATATATTTT
cdr3_aa: CSVSLAGNTIYF
v_call: TRBV29-1
clone_size: .
j_call: TRBJ1-3
d_call: .

cdr3_nt: TGTGCCAGCTCACCACCGGTTGGGGGCGAATATGGCTACACCTTC
cdr3_aa: CASSPPVGGEYGYTF
v_call: TRBV18
clone_size: .
j_call: TRBJ1-2
d_call: .

cdr3_nt: TGCGCCAGCAGCCAGGGGCGATCCTACGAGCAGTACTTC
cdr3_aa: CASSQGRSYEQYF
v_call: TRBV4-3
clone_size: .
j_call: TRBJ2-7
d_call: .

cdr3_nt: TGTGCCATCACCGACTTACAGGGTGGGCCCCAGCATTTT
cdr3_aa: CAITDLQGGPQHF
v_call: TRBV10-3
clone_size: few
j_call: TRBJ1-5
d_call: .

cdr3_nt: TGCAGCGTCTCGCGGGACAGCTTCGAGCAGTACTTC
cdr3_aa: CSVSRDSFEQYF
v_call: TRBV29-1
clone_size: .
j_call: TRBJ2-7
d_call: .

cdr3_nt: TGTGCCAGCAGCTTAGGACGGAGTAATGAGCAGTTCTTC
cdr3_aa: CASSLGRSNEQFF
v_call: TRBV7-7
clone_size: .
j_call: TRBJ2-1
d_call: .

cdr3_nt: TGTGCCAGCAGAGGTCGGGACTTCCCCTACGAGCAGTACTTC
cdr3_aa: CASRGRDFPYEQYF
v_call: TRBV7-9
clone_size: .
j_call: TRBJ2-7
d_call: .

cdr3_nt: TGTGCCAGCAGCTTGGGACTAGCGGCCTACGAGCAGTACTTC
cdr3_aa: CASSLGLAAYEQYF
v_call: TRBV7-6
clone_size: .
j_call: TRBJ2-7
d_call: TRBD2

cdr3_nt: TGCGCCAGCAGCCAAGATGCTATTTCACCCCTCCACTTT
cdr3_aa: CASSQDAISPLHF
v_call: TRBV4-3
clone_size: .
j_call: TRBJ1-6
d_call: .

cdr3_nt: TGTGCCAGCAGTGAGTTAACAGGGTCCTATGGCTACACCTTC
cdr3_aa: CASSELTGSYGYTF
v_call: TRBV28
clone_size: .
j_call: TRBJ1-2
d_call: .

cdr3_nt: TGTGCCAGCAGCTTATCCGATGGAGGAACTAATTCACCCCTCCACTTT
cdr3_aa: CASSLSDGGTNSPLHF
v_call: TRBV5-4
clone_size: .
j_call: TRBJ1-6
d_call: .

cdr3_nt: TGCGCCAGCAGCTTGGGACTAGCGGGAGGGCCGGTCACCGGGGAGCTGTTTTTT
cdr3_aa: CASSLGLAGGPVTGELFF
v_call: TRBV5-1
clone_size: .
j_call: TRBJ2-2
d_call: TRBD2

cdr3_nt: TGTGCCAGCAGTTTATTGGGACAGCGAAACTATGGCTACACCTTC
cdr3_aa: CASSLLGQRNYGYTF
v_call: TRBV27
clone_size: .
j_call: TRBJ1-2
d_call: TRBD1

cdr3_nt: TGTGCCAGCAGCTTAGCGGGGGCACTAGCGGGGCTCCCCTACGAGCAGTACTTC
cdr3_aa: CASSLAGALAGLPYEQYF
v_call: TRBV7-2
clone_size: .
j_call: TRBJ2-7
d_call: TRBD2

cdr3_nt: TGTGCCAGCAGCTTAGTCGGGAGTGGCGATCTCCACTTT
cdr3_aa: CASSLVGSGDLHF
v_call: TRBV7-9
clone_size: .
j_call: TRBJ1-6
d_call: .

cdr3_nt: TGTGCCAGCAGCAAAGGAGACAGGGGGATTTATTTTATCACAGATACGCAGTATTTT
cdr3_aa: CASSKGDRGIYFITDTQYF
v_call: TRBV21-1
clone_size: .
j_call: TRBJ2-3
d_call: .

cdr3_nt: TGTGCCAGCAGTTTTAGGATACAGGAAGTCCGGGAAAAACTGTTTTTT
cdr3_aa: CASSFRIQEVREKLFF
v_call: TRBV27
clone_size: .
j_call: TRBJ1-4
d_call: .

cdr3_nt: TGTGCCAGCAGCGGCGGACAGGACCGCTACGAGCAGTACTTC
cdr3_aa: CASSGGQDRYEQYF
v_call: TRBV28
clone_size: .
j_call: TRBJ2-7
d_call: TRBD1

cdr3_nt: TGTGCCAGCAGTTTATCTTCAGGGCCCCAGTACTTC
cdr3_aa: CASSLSSGPQYF
v_call: TRBV28
clone_size: once
j_call: TRBJ2-5
d_call: .

cdr3_nt: TGTGCCAGCTTCCCGGGACTAGCTCCCGGGGAGCTGTTTTTT
cdr3_aa: CASFPGLAPGELFF
v_call: TRBV28
clone_size: .
j_call: TRBJ2-2
d_call: TRBD2

cdr3_nt: TGTGCCAGCAGCAGGGGACACCAAAACTACGAGCAGTACTTC
cdr3_aa: CASSRGHQNYEQYF
v_call: TRBV7-8
clone_size: .
j_call: TRBJ2-7
d_call: .

cdr3_nt: TGTGCCAGCAGTTTAGCGGCGAACACTGAAGCTTTCTTT
cdr3_aa: CASSLAANTEAFF
v_call: TRBV27
clone_size: .
j_call: TRBJ1-1
d_call: .

cdr3_nt: TGTGCCAGCAGCTACGACAGGGCCGGCTACGAGCAGTACTTC
cdr3_aa: CASSYDRAGYEQYF
v_call: TRBV13
clone_size: few
j_call: TRBJ2-7
d_call: TRBD1

cdr3_nt: TGTGCCAGCAGTGAAGAATGGTGGGCAGGGAAAGAGGGCTACACCTTC
cdr3_aa: CASSEEWWAGKEGYTF
v_call: TRBV6-1
clone_size: once
j_call: TRBJ1-2
d_call: .

cdr3_nt: TGTGCCAGCAGGGGGGCAGTCGGGCTCGGTATTAATTCACCCCTCCACTTT
cdr3_aa: CASRGAVGLGINSPLHF
v_call: TRBV28
clone_size: .
j_call: TRBJ1-6
d_call: .